The 27 T cell receptor beta chains below were found in one sample sequenced in a study of blood T cell repertoires in COVID-19. Using immunoSEQ multiplex PCR, the repertoire was profiled, and TCRdb retains in-frame clones only, with some absent. The sample yields around 130,000 clones, just over 75% seen once. The sequencing sample was made of peripheral blood. The receptors come from a human donor in a cohort sampled during active COVID-19.

The chain employs TRBV28 and TRBJ2-2; 8 bases agree with TRBD1. The CDR3 is made up of 15 amino acids. Trimming took 6 bases from V and 1 from J; bases not matched to a gene: 4. The germline V gene encodes CDR1 MDHEN and CDR2 SYDVKM. CDR3 coding DNA: TGTGCCAGCAGACCGGACAGGGTGAACACCGGGGAGCTGTTTTTT. As protein: CASRPDRVNTGELFF.

J is TRBJ2-1 and V is TRBV24-1; 14 bases align to TRBD2. The CDR3 extends over 16 amino acids. The junction had 6 bases not matched to a gene; V was cut back by 4 bases and J by 8 bases. In germline, CDR1 is KGHDR, CDR2 SFDVKD. The CDR3 reads CATSDPGTSGGYEQFF. The CDR3 nucleotides read TGTGCCACCAGTGACCCCGGGACTAGCGGGGGATATGAGCAGTTCTTC.

This sequence joins TRBV6-5 and TRBJ1-1; 9 bases map to TRBD1. The CDR3 has 14 residues. The V segment lost 8 bases and the J segment 0 bases; nucleotides outside the gene matches: 4. CDR1 is MNHEY, CDR2 SVGAGI, per germline. In DNA, the CDR3 is TGTGCCAGCGGGGGGGACAGGGTGAACACTGAAGCTTTCTTT. Translation: CASGGDRVNTEAFF.

The chain links TRBV7-9 to TRBJ2-1; no reliable D call. CDR3 length: 15 amino acids. Germline-derived CDR1 and CDR2 are SEHNR and FQNEAQ (reference sequence). The ends were cut back, 1 base at V and 6 bases at J, with 13 bases in the middle. CDR3: CASSLVTARRNEQFF. In nucleotides, the CDR3 is TGTGCCAGCAGCTTAGTTACGGCTAGGCGCAATGAGCAGTTCTTC. The whole variable domain, remainder taken from reference TRBV7-9 and TRBJ2-1, is DTGVSQNPRHKITKRGQNVTFRCDPISEHNRLYWYRQTLGQGPEFLTYFQNEAQLEKSRLLSDRFSAERPKGSFSTLEIQRTEQGDSAMYLCASSLVTARRNEQFFGPGTRLTVL.

This chain connects TRBV3-1 (or the pseudogene TRBV3-2) to TRBJ2-1, with 14 bases fitting TRBD2. Trimming cost V 4 bases and J 8 bases; bases outside gene matches: 4. The CDR3 runs 15 residues. Looked up from germline, CDR1 is LGHDT and CDR2 is YNNKEL (reference sequence). CDR3 coding DNA: TGTGCCAGCAGCCCGGGACTAGCGGGGGCCCATGAGCAGTTCTTC. It is translated as CASSPGLAGAHEQFF.

The chain combines TRBV6-5 with TRBJ2-7, with 7 bases fitting TRBD1. With 7 bases clipped from V and 0 bases from J, the junction kept 6 bases outside the gene matches. The V gene's germline CDR1 is MNHEY and CDR2 SVGAGI. This CDR3 contains 14 residues. The CDR3 DNA is TGTGCCAGCACCGGACAGGTTAGCTCCTACGAGCAGTACTTC. Its protein product is CASTGQVSSYEQYF.

The rearrangement joins TRBV18 to TRBJ1-2; D gene unclear. V was clipped by 2 bases and J by 8 bases, with 9 bases between them. Per the germline V gene, CDR1 is KGHSH and CDR2 is LQKENI. The CDR3 contains 12 residues. This chain's CDR3 is CASSPGSGGYTF. The CDR3 DNA reads TGTGCCAGCTCACCAGGGTCGGGGGGCTACACCTTC.

V usage is TRBV5-5 and J usage is TRBJ1-1, with no clear D. Germline V gene sequence: CDR1 SGHKS, CDR2 YYEKEE (reference sequence). Trimming pared 1 base from V and 0 bases from J, leaving 7 bases between. The CDR3 contains 14 residues. The CDR3 here is CASSLNSMNTEAFF. CDR3 nucleotides: TGTGCCAGCAGCTTGAATTCCATGAACACTGAAGCTTTCTTT. Supplemented by reference TRBV5-5 and TRBJ1-1, the full variable domain reads DAGVTQSPTHLIKTRGQQVTLRCSPISGHKSVSWYQQVLGQGPQFIFQYYEKEERGRGNFPDRFSARQFPNYSSELNVNALLLGDSALYLCASSLNSMNTEAFFGQGTRLTVV.

This rearrangement joins TRBV12-3 or TRBV12-4 to TRBJ1-2, with D hard to call. The CDR3 is made up of 13 amino acids. Between the trimmed V and J ends, which lost 5 bases and 0 bases, there was a span of 7 bases. CDR3 residues: CASSGRPNYGYTF. DNA of the CDR3: TGTGCCAGCAGTGGGCGACCTAACTATGGCTACACCTTC.

A few counts support this clone. The V call is TRBV2, the J call TRBJ2-7, with no clear D. The CDR3 has 14 amino acids. Germline values: CDR1 SNHLY, CDR2 FYNNEI. V shed 4 bases and J shed 3 bases, with 13 bases lying between them. The CDR3 region has the DNA TGTGCCAGCAGTGTTAGGCAGGTTTACTACGAGCAGTACTTC. It yields the protein CASSVRQVYYEQYF. The variable domain in full, completed from reference TRBV2 and TRBJ2-7, reads EPEVTQTPSHQVTQMGQEVILRCVPISNHLYFYWYRQILGQKVEFLVSFYNNEISEKSEIFDDQFSVERPDGSNFTLKIRSTKLEDSAMYFCASSVRQVYYEQYFGPGTRLTVT.

The CDR3 region is CASSPNPDRSSGNTIYF. The CDR3 nucleotides are TGTGCCAGTAGTCCTAACCCCGACAGATCCTCTGGAAACACCATATATTTT. The chain links TRBV19 to TRBJ1-3, with a tentative D call TRBD1 (5 bases). The germline V gene encodes CDR1 LNHDA and CDR2 SQIVND (reference sequence). Trimming took off 5 bases at V and 0 bases at J, with 17 bases between the two ends. This CDR3 region has 17 residues.

The chain links TRBV27 to TRBJ1-1; D uncertain. V was cut by 1 base and J by 2 bases, with 8 bases left in between. Germline V gene sequence: CDR1 MNHEY, CDR2 SMNVEV (reference sequence). This CDR3 comprises 14 residues. CDR3 sequence (DNA): TGTGCCAGCAGTTTATTACTACCCAACACTGAAGCTTTCTTT. This encodes CASSLLLPNTEAFF.

This rearrangement joins TRBV2 to TRBJ2-3; 8 bases match TRBD1. CDR1 is SNHLY and CDR2 is FYNNEI in the germline V gene. V trimming: 5 bases; J trimming: 6 bases; junction bases outside the gene matches: 7. The CDR3 extends over 14 amino acids. DNA for the CDR3: TGTGCCAGCAGTAAAGGACAGGGCCGGGATACGCAGTATTTT. Translating gives CASSKGQGRDTQYF.

The J gene is TRBJ2-2, the V gene TRBV2, with D possibly TRBD1 on 5 matching bases. The CDR3 runs to 15 residues. V was pared by 4 bases and J by 1 base, with 10 bases between. The germline CDR1 and CDR2 sequences are SNHLY and FYNNEI. CDR3 nucleotide sequence: TGTGCCAGCAGTGGTACGGACAAGAACACCGGGGAGCTGTTTTTT. Protein product: CASSGTDKNTGELFF.

The rearrangement joins TRBV2 to TRBJ2-2, with TRBD2 as a possible D gene (5 bases). The length of the CDR3 is 13 residues. The V gene's germline CDR1 is SNHLY and CDR2 FYNNEI. Trimming cost V 6 bases and J 7 bases, with 12 bases left between them. This chain's CDR3 is CASRTGIFGELFF. CDR3 DNA: TGTGCCAGCAGGACCGGGATATTCGGGGAGCTGTTTTTT.

The chain links TRBV9 to TRBJ1-2, with TRBD1 matching over 8 bases. CDR3 length: 17 residues. V gave up 3 bases and J gave up 2 bases; unmatched junction bases: 12. Germline CDR1 SGDLS, CDR2 YYNGEE. CDR3 DNA sequence: TGTGCCAGCAGCGCCCTCCTTCCCAGGGGGCGAAACTATGGCTACACCTTC. Its protein product is CASSALLPRGRNYGYTF.

The rearrangement joins TRBV2 to TRBJ2-7, with 7 bases matching TRBD1. The ends lost 9 bases at V and 7 bases at J; junction bases unmatched: 12. Germline values: CDR1 SNHLY, CDR2 FYNNEI. This CDR3 has 13 amino acids. CDR3: CARTGLGVREQYF. The CDR3 nucleotides are TGTGCCAGGACAGGGTTAGGGGTGAGGGAGCAGTACTTC. Looking up the rest from reference TRBV2 and TRBJ2-7 gives the full variable domain: EPEVTQTPSHQVTQMGQEVILRCVPISNHLYFYWYRQILGQKVEFLVSFYNNEISEKSEIFDDQFSVERPDGSNFTLKIRSTKLEDSAMYFCARTGLGVREQYFGPGTRLTVT.

This chain connects TRBV4-1 to TRBJ1-4; TRBD1 might be the D (6 bases). V was pared by 0 bases and J by 8 bases, with 13 bases between. The germline V gene encodes CDR1 MGHRA and CDR2 YSYEKL. The CDR3 spans 15 residues. CDR3 residues: CASSQDNRAAEKLFF. The CDR3 DNA is TGCGCCAGCAGCCAAGATAACAGGGCGGCAGAAAAACTGTTTTTT.

The gene calls are TRBV6-5 and TRBJ2-6; the D is unclear. Per the germline V gene, CDR1 is MNHEY and CDR2 is SVGAGI. Trimming stripped 6 bases from V and 1 base from J, with 10 bases between. The CDR3 extends over 15 amino acids. CDR3 sequence (DNA): TGTGCCAGCAGCCGTGTCTTATCTGGGGCCAACGTCCTGACTTTC. Its protein is CASSRVLSGANVLTF.

This clone was seen just once. The V and J genes are TRBV6-1 and TRBJ2-5, with TRBD1 identical over 7 bases. Germline V gene lookup returns CDR1 MNHNS and CDR2 SASEGT. V was pared by 4 bases and J by 5 bases, with 13 bases of the junction left unmatched. CDR3 length: 16 amino acids. The CDR3 DNA follows: TGTGCCAGCAGTGCCTGGGGGACAGCCCGCTCTGAGACCCAGTACTTC. Translating gives CASSAWGTARSETQYF.

The CDR3 DNA sequence: TGTGCCAGCAGCGTTGGGACAGGGAGGAACACCGGGGAGCTGTTTTTT. Its protein product is CASSVGTGRNTGELFF. The J gene is TRBJ2-2, the V gene TRBV9, with 9 bases matching TRBD1. CDR1 is SGDLS and CDR2 is YYNGEE in the germline V gene. The CDR3 covers 16 residues. Trimming took 2 bases from V and 1 from J; bases not matched to a gene: 3.

The chain combines TRBV6-6 with TRBJ2-7; weak D call: TRBD2 (6 bases). The V end lost 6 bases, the J end lost 2 bases, and 20 bases lay between the germline ends. Germline V gene lookup returns CDR1 MNHNY and CDR2 SVGAGI (reference sequence). The CDR3 has 16 residues. CDR3 amino acids: CASSPRGSGTPYEQYF. The CDR3 nucleotides read TGTGCCAGCAGCCCGAGAGGTAGCGGTACTCCCTACGAGCAGTACTTC.

The chain uses TRBV18 and TRBJ2-7; 11 positions match TRBD2. This CDR3 spans 16 amino acids. In germline, CDR1 is KGHSH, CDR2 LQKENI. V gave up 3 bases and J gave up 9 bases; unmatched junction bases: 13. The CDR3 bases are TGTGCCAGCTCACCGGCGGGACTAGCGGCCCAGGGCGTGCAGTACTTC. It codes for CASSPAGLAAQGVQYF.

The CDR3 region is CASSPLSGGAYEQYF. The CDR3 coding sequence is TGTGCCAGCAGTCCCCTCAGCGGGGGGGCCTACGAGCAGTACTTC. The chain is built from TRBV28 and TRBJ2-7; 10 bases are a match to TRBD2. The CDR3 is 15 residues long. After removal of 5 bases from V and 2 bases from J, the junction contained 6 bases not matched to a gene. Germline CDR1 is MDHEN and CDR2 is SYDVKM.

Turning to this clone: At one boundary the junction diverges from the germline segment, which might be a read error. The chain carries TRBV27 and TRBJ1-4; 9 bases map to TRBD1. This CDR3 contains 18 residues. The germline gives CDR1 MNHEY, CDR2 SMNVEV (reference sequence). CDR3: CASSAPGPPGQGREKLFF. CDR3 nucleotide sequence: TGTGCCAGCAGTGCCCCTGGGCCACCGGGACAGGGACGAGAAAAGCTGTTTTTT.

The chain carries TRBV28 and TRBJ2-7; D call uncertain. The CDR3 runs to 13 residues. Deletions cut 6 bases from V and 0 bases from J, with 9 bases between. The germline V gene encodes CDR1 MDHEN and CDR2 SYDVKM. This CDR3 reads CASSPTDSYEQYF. The CDR3 DNA reads TGTGCCAGCAGCCCGACTGACTCCTACGAGCAGTACTTC.

The chain recombines TRBV5-6 with TRBJ2-3; the D is unclear. Germline V gene data show CDR1 as SGHDT and CDR2 as YYEEEE. Deletions cut 0 bases from V and 6 bases from J, with 14 bases between. CDR3 length equals 15 residues. The CDR3 protein is CASSLVVAGADTQYF. CDR3 nucleotides: TGTGCCAGCAGCTTGGTTGTGGCAGGCGCGGATACGCAGTATTTT.